This T cell receptor beta chain came from a study of T cell changes during pregnancy in multiple sclerosis (dated by TCRdb to about 2019). Turning to the overall study: In women with multiple sclerosis, the researchers looked at how the T cell repertoire shifted as pregnancy progressed.

Library prep was done by the immunoSEQ multiplex PCR assay. What TCRdb holds here is the immuneACCESS table cut down to in-frame rearrangements. Part of the clones is not present; checked against another copy, under half of the missing clones reflect an unresolved V gene, and the others are unexplained. This sample has tens of thousands of clones in its table, and 75% to 95% of those were observed once. The ten top clones hold around 2.2% of the sample. In the case of this clone: What this receptor recognizes is not known. No quality values exist for individual bases; no much larger clone is one base distant.

Per the germline V gene, SGHTA is the CDR1 and FQGNSA is the CDR2. V and J are truncated by 3 bases and 9 bases respectively, leaving an intervening sequence of 15 bases. Taken from cysteine to phenylalanine, the CDR3 has 13 residues. Left in the record is the CDR3 DNA by itself, 39 bases read in frame from the first base. The sequenced sample was peripheral blood, obtained in the third trimester of pregnancy. The source is a female donor in good health, enrolled as a control in a pregnancy study. The rearranged chain carries TRBV7-2 and TRBJ2-7, with the D gene uncertain. The DNA is as follows: TGTGCCAGCAGCTTCAGCTCTCTACGAGGGCAGTACTTC. The resulting protein is CASSFSSLRGQYF.